The 28 T cell receptor delta chains below come from one sample, sequenced in a study of γδ T cells in repeated Plasmodium falciparum infection. TCRdb re-called the multiplex PCR reads with CATT. The repertoire has about 51,000 delta-chain clones, 1.5% to 2% of them found once; the top ten carry 24%. Bulk repertoires came from Vgamma9/Vdelta2+ or Vdelta2-negative gammadelta T cells flow-sorted from PBMC. Sequencing was carried out using gamma-delta T cells from blood. These receptors all stem from a pool of human donors (malaria-infected and uninfected, not separated).

A remark on this clone: The translation of this DNA and the TCRdb protein of a much larger clone differ at residue 4, probably owing to a read error; the protein shown here is translated from the DNA. The genes are TRAV38-2/DV8 and TRDJ1; TRDD2 is a possible D gene (6 bases). TCRdb supplies no J gene; here it was assigned by aligning the nucleotide sequence to germline. The CDR3 is made up of 17 amino acids. V was cut by 5 bases and J by 4 bases, with 24 bases left in between. CDR1 and CDR2 from the germline V gene are TSESDYY and QEAYKQQN. This CDR3 reads CAYRTPTSLGGGDKLIF. The CDR3 region has the DNA TGTGCTTATAGAACTCCTACGAGCCTGGGAGGGGGCGATAAACTCATCTTT.

The CDR3 coding sequence is TGTGCCTGTGACACCCTCCCGCTGGGGGATTCGAAACTACCCATGTACACCGATAAACTCATCTTT. As protein: CACDTLPLGDSKLPMYTDKLIF. The chain links TRDV2 to TRDJ1; TRDD3 agrees at 9 bases. TCRdb carries no J gene annotation; the J gene was assigned here by matching the DNA with germline. Germline V gives CDR1 GEAIGNYY, CDR2 EKD. With 0 bases clipped from V and 0 bases from J, the junction kept 22 bases outside the gene matches. The CDR3 totals 22 residues.

Points on this clone: The protein given by TCRdb reflects a much larger clone and differs at residue 5 from this DNA's translation, likely from a read error; the protein shown is the DNA's translation. This CDR3 reads CALGIRREVGVLGERSSWDTRQMFF. In DNA, the CDR3 is TGTGCTCTTGGGATCCGGCGGGAAGTAGGGGTACTGGGGGAGCGGAGCTCCTGGGACACCCGACAGATGTTTTTC. This chain connects TRDV1 to TRDJ3, with 9 bases lining up with TRDD3. Because TCRdb records no J gene, it was assigned here through a match of the DNA to germline. Losses at the gene ends were 5 bases for V and 0 bases for J; bases not matched to a gene: 26. Per the germline V gene, CDR1 is TSWWSYY and CDR2 is QGS. There are 25 residues in the CDR3.

This clone was observed a handful of times. The protein in TCRdb stems from a much larger clone and differs at residue 21 from this DNA's translation, likely a read error; here the protein is translated from the DNA. The chain joins TRDV1 to TRDJ1, with 11 bases matching TRDD3. Germline matching of the DNA provided the J gene here, since TCRdb leaves it blank. The CDR3 sequence is 24 residues long. Looked up from germline, CDR1 is TSWWSYY and CDR2 is QGS. CDR3 sequence reads: CALGHYIPVFDWGIVDLYTDELIF. CDR3 nucleotides: TGTGCTCTTGGGCACTACATACCCGTTTTCGACTGGGGGATAGTGGACCTGTACACCGATGAACTCATCTTT.

The table lists this clone with a few counts. This DNA's translation differs at residue 17 from TCRdb's protein, which comes from a much larger clone; a read error is likely, and the protein shown is translated from the DNA. The rearrangement uses TRDV1 and TRDJ1, with 12 bases aligning to TRDD3. In the absence of a J gene in TCRdb, the DNA was matched to germline to assign it here. The germline V gene encodes CDR1 TSWWSYY and CDR2 QGS. This CDR3 contains 24 residues. The V gene end was trimmed by 0 bases and the J gene end by 0 bases; junction bases not matched to a gene: 23. CDR3 residues: CALGELGLPPFYWGILGYTDKLIF. CDR3 bases: TGTGCTCTTGGGGAACTGGGCCTTCCTCCCTTTTACTGGGGGATACTCGGGTACACCGATAAACTCATCTTT.

This clone was seen a few times. A far larger clone is a single base away, which makes a read error likely. Additional DNA sequences in this sample encode the identical CDR3. The chain uses TRDV1 and TRDJ1; D not resolved. TCRdb is silent on the J gene; assignment here came from matching the DNA to germline. This CDR3 region has 22 residues. Germline loops: CDR1 TSWWSYY, CDR2 QGS. Trimming took 9 bases from V and 4 from J, leaving 42 bases between them. This chain's CDR3 is CALGFIYYSIGSWAGNGDKLIF. Written as DNA, the CDR3 is TGTGCTCTCGGGTTCATTTATTACTCCATCGGATCTTGGGCGGGTAATGGCGATAAACTCATCTTT.

This clone was observed many times. TCRdb attributes to this sequence the protein of a much larger clone, which differs from the DNA translation at residue 3; a read error is likely, and the protein displayed is translated from the DNA. V gene TRAV38-2/DV8 combines with J gene TRDJ1; 11 nucleotides match TRDD3. Germline CDR1 TSESDYY, CDR2 QEAYKQQN. This CDR3 is built from 17 residues. CDR3 nucleotide sequence: TGTGCCCTCCAGGGGGATGGGGGATACGGTGGCACCGATAAACTCATCTTT. Translation: CALQGDGGYGGTDKLIF.

The sample holds many counts of this clone. The protein that TCRdb holds for this DNA derives from a much larger clone and differs from the translated DNA at residue 14, which likely indicates a read error; the protein shown here is translated from the DNA. The chain combines TRDV3 with TRDJ1; 9 positions agree with TRDD2. Here the J gene came from matching the DNA to germline, since TCRdb omits it. The CDR3 is 24 amino acids. V shed 0 bases, J shed 0 bases, and the junction held 32 bases outside the gene matches. Germline CDR1 reads TVYSNPD; CDR2 reads GDNSRS (reference sequence). The CDR3 reads CAFSYPSYLGDVLEDTLYTDKLIF. For the CDR3, the DNA is TGTGCCTTTAGCTACCCTTCCTACTTAGGGGATGTACTGGAGGATACGCTGTACACCGATAAACTCATCTTT.

Concerning this clone: TCRdb shows a much larger clone's protein in place of this DNA's translation, and the two differ at residue 23, likely through a read error; the protein shown is translated from the DNA. A V gene of TRDV1 was called, but no J gene was assigned; whether TRDD3, the table's D call, matches the DNA was not checked. In germline, CDR1 is TSWWSYY, CDR2 QGS. CDR3 length: 25 residues. CDR3 sequence (DNA): TGTGCTCTTGGGGAACTAAGCTACTTTTGGCGGTCTCCATATACTGGGGGATACGCGGCCGATAAACACATCTTT. Its protein is CALGELSYFWRSPYTGGYAADKHIF.

In regard to this clone: TCRdb lists the protein of a much larger clone for this DNA, which differs at residue 8, so this is likely a read error; the protein given here is translated from the DNA itself. The CDR3 loop is CACSDKLTF. Written as DNA, the CDR3 is TGTGCCTGTAGCGATAAACTCACCTTT. The J gene was not called, though the V gene is TRDV2. Germline V gene data show CDR1 as GEAIGNYY and CDR2 as EKD. The length of the CDR3 is 9 residues.

A word on this clone: A far larger clone is off by one base, so a read error is likely. Other DNA sequences in this specimen translate into the identical CDR3. The chain is built from TRDV1 and TRDJ1; TRDD3 agrees at 9 bases. The germline gives CDR1 TSWWSYY, CDR2 QGS. The CDR3 contains 24 residues. The CDR3, as DNA: TGTGCTCTTGGGGAACCCCATTTTTCCCTGATCTGGGGGATGAGGAGGAGGTACACCGACAAACTCATCTTT. Amino acid sequence: CALGEPHFSLIWGMRRRYTDKLIF.

This clone has ten or more counts. For this DNA, TCRdb reports the protein of a much larger clone, which diverges at residue 5, most likely from a read error; the protein presented here is translated directly from the DNA. The DNA of the CDR3 is TGTGCCTGTCAGGGCTTACTGGGGGAGAAGTCGACCGATAAACTCATCTTC. Its protein product is CACQGLLGEKSTDKLIF. The chain joins TRDV2 to TRDJ1; 9 bases match TRDD3. This CDR3 has 17 residues. Germline CDR1 and CDR2: GEAIGNYY and EKD.

This clone was detected a few times. The V gene reported is TRDV1; the J gene is uncalled; TRDD3 is the table's D call and was not checked against the DNA. CDR1 and CDR2 (germline): TSWWSYY, QGS. The CDR3 loop spans 15 amino acids. CDR3 sequence (DNA): TGTGCTCTTGGGGAACGAGTAAAACTGGGGGATCGGCTCATCTTT. Protein sequence: CALGERVKLGDRLIF.

This clone appeared a few times. A far larger clone is one nucleotide away, so this likely arose from a read error. Other DNA sequences of this sample code for an identical CDR3. The chain links TRDV1 to TRDJ1; 10 positions agree with TRDD3. Germline matching of the DNA provided the J gene here, since TCRdb leaves it blank. This CDR3 region has 27 residues. CDR1 is TSWWSYY, CDR2 QGS, per germline. This CDR3 is CALGLEFLTFPSLLGDRGRRYTDKLIF. The CDR3 region has the DNA TGTGCTCTTGGGCTAGAGTTCCTTACTTTCCCTTCTCTACTGGGGGATCGGGGGCGTCGGTACACTGATAAACTCATCTTT.

In this sample, this clone turned up a few times. TCRdb's listed protein matches a much larger clone and diverges from this DNA's translation at residues 8 and 20, likely through a read error; the protein shown comes from the DNA. The V call is TRDV3, the J call TRDJ1; D may be TRDD2 (6 bases). The CDR3 runs 21 residues. Germline CDR1 and CDR2: TVYSNPD and GDNSRS (reference sequence). The CDR3 DNA sequence: TGTGCTACGCTCAAAACCGTTGTCCTACCGGGCTGGTGCCCATACACCGATAAACTCACCTTT. Translation gives CATLKTVVLPGWCPYTDKLTF.

As concerns this clone: The TCRdb protein comes from a much larger clone and disagrees with this DNA's translation at residues 20 and 24, likely due to a read error; the protein given here is derived from the DNA. CDR3 amino acids: CALGEGWGIVKIPTWGGMVCTDKFIF. In nucleotides, the CDR3 is TGTGCTCTTGGGGAAGGCTGGGGGATTGTTAAAATTCCTACGTGGGGAGGGATGGTGTGCACCGATAAATTCATCTTT. There is no J gene call, but TRDV1 is given as the V gene; the table gives TRDD3 as D, unverified against the DNA. This CDR3 spans 26 amino acids. Germline CDR1 is TSWWSYY and CDR2 is QGS.

This clone occurred many times. The J gene is TRDJ1, the V gene TRDV1; perhaps TRDD3 as D (6 bases). The CDR3 is 18 residues long. Germline lookup yields CDR1 TSWWSYY and CDR2 QGS. V lost 0 bases and J 0 bases, leaving 17 bases between the germline ends. CDR3 coding DNA: TGTGCTCTTGGGGAACTCGGTCGGGGGAGGGCGTACACCGATAAACTCATCTTT. It codes for CALGELGRGRAYTDKLIF.

This clone appeared a few times. TCRdb assigns this DNA the protein of a much larger clone, which departs from its translation at residue 10; this likely reflects a read error, and the protein shown comes from translating the DNA. The V gene is TRDV2, the J gene TRDJ1; tentative D call: TRDD3 (6 bases). Assignment of the J gene here rests on matching the DNA to germline, because TCRdb gives none. The CDR3 is 17 residues long. Germline V gives CDR1 GEAIGNYY, CDR2 EKD. V lost 3 bases and J 8 bases, leaving 27 bases between the germline ends. The CDR3 region is CACDQLIPEADTSKLIF. The CDR3 bases are TGTGCCTGTGACCAATTAATTCCAGAGGCGGATACATCGAAACTCATCTTT.

This clone was picked up a small number of times. It is likely a read error: a sequence one base away is far more abundant. Distinct nucleotide sequences in the sample also encode this CDR3. A V gene of TRDV2 was called, but no J gene was assigned; TRDD3, the table's D call, lacks a check against the DNA. This CDR3 comprises 17 residues. CDR1 GEAIGNYY and CDR2 EKD come from the germline V gene. In DNA, the CDR3 is TGTGCCTGTGACACCCCCTGGGGGATACAGGACACCGATAAACTCATCTTC. Amino acids: CACDTPWGIQDTDKLIF.

There are a few counts of this clone. This is likely an artifact of a read error, given a far larger clone one base away. Other DNA sequences of this sample code for an identical CDR3. The chain carries TRDV2 and TRDJ1, with D perhaps matching TRDD3 (5 bases). As TCRdb names no J gene, one was assigned here on the basis of a DNA match to germline. In germline, CDR1 is GEAIGNYY, CDR2 EKD. The CDR3 sequence is 14 residues long. The V end was cut by 1 base, the J end by 2 bases, with 10 bases between. DNA for the CDR3: TGTGCCTGTGACACACTTACTGGTACCGATAAACTCATCTTT. This encodes CACDTLTGTDKLIF.

This clone came up a few times. A far bigger clonotype differs at one base, so this is likely a read error. Different DNA sequences within this sample yield the same CDR3. CDR3 loop: CALGDEGRKYWGILDGDKLIF. The CDR3 nucleotides are TGTGCTCTTGGGGACGAGGGGCGTAAATACTGGGGGATACTCGACGGCGATAAACTCATCTTT. The chain carries TRDV1 and TRDJ1; 12 positions match TRDD3. As TCRdb names no J gene, one was assigned here on the basis of a DNA match to germline. J was trimmed by 4 bases and V by 3 bases; bases with no gene match: 21. This CDR3 region has 21 residues. Germline CDR1 reads TSWWSYY; CDR2 reads QGS.

This clone was observed many times. A far larger clone is just one base off, so this is likely a read error. The sample contains more than one DNA sequence encoding this CDR3. J is TRDJ1 and V is TRDV2; TRDD3 aligns across 8 bases. Here the J gene was assigned by germline matching of the DNA, as TCRdb has none. Looked up from germline, CDR1 is GEAIGNYY and CDR2 is EKD. This CDR3 is built from 18 residues. As DNA, the CDR3 is TGTGCCTGTGACACCGTACTGGGGGCCCTACGAAGTACCGACAAACTCATCTTT. As protein: CACDTVLGALRSTDKLIF.

This clone was seen repeatedly, ten times or more. The amino acid sequence in TCRdb belongs to a much larger clone and departs from this DNA's translation at residue 21, likely a sequencing read error; the sequence shown is translated from the DNA. The CDR3 region is CALGELKAHLLRLGLLRDKLTF. CDR3 bases: TGTGCTCTTGGGGAACTAAAAGCCCATCTACTTAGACTGGGGTTGTTAAGAGATAAACTCACCTTT. No J gene call was made, and the V gene is TRDV1; no DNA check was done on the table's D call, TRDD3. CDR1 is TSWWSYY and CDR2 is QGS in the germline V gene. The CDR3 runs 22 residues.

On this clone: TCRdb records a much larger clone's protein for this DNA, with a difference at residue 10 that likely arises from a read error; the protein given is the translation of the DNA. The chain couples TRDV3 to TRDJ1; 8 bases fit TRDD3. Germline CDR1 reads TVYSNPD; CDR2 reads GDNSRS (reference sequence). The CDR3 sequence is 16 residues long. V was pared by 3 bases and J by 5 bases, with 17 bases of the junction left unmatched. CDR3 residues: CAFSSGGTPLGDKLIF. The CDR3 nucleotides are TGTGCCTTCTCGTCTGGGGGAACCCCTTTGGGGGATAAACTCATCTTT.

This clone has ten or more counts. A clone one base away is much larger, so this may be a read error. This CDR3 is also generated by other DNA sequences in the sample. The chain carries TRAV38-2/DV8 and TRDJ1, with D tentatively TRDD3 (6 bases). Germline loops: CDR1 TSESDYY, CDR2 QEAYKQQN. This CDR3 has 22 residues. In nucleotides, the CDR3 is TGTGCTTATAGAAGCGGTTACGTTCGGGGTGGGGGTCACCTACGGTACACCGATAAACTCATCTTT. The encoded protein is CAYRSGYVRGGGHLRYTDKLIF.

Worth noting for this clone: TCRdb attributes to this sequence the protein of a much larger clone, which differs from the DNA translation at residue 14; a read error is likely, and the protein displayed is translated from the DNA. The rearrangement uses TRDV3 and TRDJ1; possibly TRDD2 or TRDD3 for D (5 bases each). The J gene is not listed in TCRdb, so it was assigned here from a DNA match to germline. There are 23 residues in the CDR3. CDR1 and CDR2 from the germline V gene are TVYSNPD and GDNSRS (reference sequence). In nucleotides, the CDR3 is TGTGCTTTCCGAGATCCTAGAGATTCCCCGCGAGCCTGGGAGTTCTTCTTCACCGATAAACTCATCTTT. It codes for CAFRDPRDSPRAWEFFFTDKLIF.

As for this clone: A far larger clone is one base from this, pointing to a likely read error. Other DNA sequences from this sample encode an identical CDR3 as well. The rearrangement links TRDV1 to TRDJ1; TRDD3 matches at 7 bases. No J gene was available from TCRdb, and it was assigned here by a germline match of the DNA. Trimming at V came to 6 bases and at J to 0 bases, leaving 22 bases not matched to a gene. Germline V lookup: CDR1 TSWWSYY, CDR2 QGS. The CDR3 spans 20 residues. The CDR3 region has the DNA TGTGCTCTTGGAGACCCTAGGGGGGGGATGCCCATGGCCTACACCGATAAACTCATCTTT. Amino acid sequence: CALGDPRGGMPMAYTDKLIF.

This clone was detected many times. A far more abundant clone sits one base away, making this likely a read error. The sample carries other DNA sequences with the same CDR3. No J gene call was made, and the V gene is TRDV2; the table's TRDD3 call for D was not verified on the DNA. Germline-derived CDR1 and CDR2 are GEAIGNYY and EKD. This CDR3 has 15 residues. CDR3 nucleotides: TGTGCCTGTGACATGGTGGGGGAGAGCACCGATAAGCTCATCTTT. This codes for CACDMVGESTDKLIF.